A single sample gave rise to the 13 T cell receptor beta chains below, sequenced in a study of shared clonotypes between healthy human individuals. The assay was immunoSEQ multiplex PCR, and TCRdb's table has in-frame clones only and misses some. The table lists around 2.5 million clones, roughly 93% of them singletons. Sequenced: naive CD4+ T cells from PBMCs. Subset meaning: CD45RA+ positively selected. Every receptor here comes from a man aged 18 to 30 in good health. Some clones in this sample may be carry-over from other donors' samples.

Comments on this clone: This sample includes further DNA sequences coding for the same CDR3. This chain links TRBV7-9 with TRBJ1-1, with a possible D match to TRBD1 (5 bases). Germline lookup yields CDR1 SEHNR and CDR2 FQNEAQ (reference sequence). V gave up 5 bases and J gave up 5 bases, with 12 bases separating them. The CDR3 length is 13 residues. CDR3 nucleotides: TGTGCCAGCAGCCCCACGGGGGTGACTGAAGCTTTCTTT. This translates into CASSPTGVTEAFF.

The chain combines TRBV29-1 with TRBJ2-5, with D maybe TRBD1 (6 bases). The end of the DNA fits TRBJ2-7 better, so the J call may be wrong. The CDR3 spans 13 residues. Germline values: CDR1 SQVTM, CDR2 ANQGSEA. The chain's CDR3 is CSALTGLPYEQYF. The DNA for the CDR3 is TGCAGCGCCTTGACAGGATTGCCCTACGAGCAGTACTTC.

The chain recombines TRBV4-3 with TRBJ1-4; D gene ambiguous. CDR3 length: 15 amino acids. Germline CDR1 is LGHNA and CDR2 is YSLEER. Trimming removed 2 bases from V and 4 bases from J, with 11 bases in between. The CDR3 sequence: CASSQSPGNNEKLFF. CDR3 in DNA: TGCGCCAGCAGCCAATCTCCGGGAAATAATGAAAAACTGTTTTTT.

Only a few counts were recorded for this clone. This same CDR3 is encoded by further DNA sequences in the sample. The chain is built from TRBV18 and TRBJ1-4, with a weak D call TRBD1 (5 bases). V dropped 1 base and J dropped 7 bases, with 13 bases sitting between them. This CDR3 contains 15 residues. Germline CDR1 is KGHSH and CDR2 is LQKENI. The CDR3: CASSPREGLGEKLFF. CDR3 DNA: TGTGCCAGCTCACCACGGGAGGGGTTGGGTGAAAAACTGTTTTTT.

The rearrangement joins TRBV29-1 to TRBJ1-2, with 7 bases identical to TRBD1. The junction had 11 bases not matched to a gene; V was cut back by 6 bases and J by 4 bases. The CDR3 runs 14 residues. Germline CDR1 and CDR2: SQVTM and ANQGSEA. The chain's CDR3 is CSVGGGTDLYGYTF. For the CDR3, the DNA is TGCAGCGTCGGGGGAGGGACAGACCTCTATGGCTACACCTTC.

V is TRBV29-1 and J is TRBJ2-3; 7 bases are shared with TRBD1. This CDR3 spans 14 amino acids. Germline lookup yields CDR1 SQVTM and CDR2 ANQGSEA. V trimming: 6 bases; J trimming: 5 bases; junction bases outside the gene matches: 11. In nucleotides, the CDR3 is TGCAGCGTGGTACAGGGGCGCTTGGTAGATACGCAGTATTTT. It is translated as CSVVQGRLVDTQYF.

The DNA for the CDR3 is TGTGCCAGCAGCTTAGAAGCGACCATGAATAATGAGCAGTTCTTC. It specifies CASSLEATMNNEQFF. The chain recombines TRBV7-2 with TRBJ2-1; unclear D gene. Germline V gene lookup returns CDR1 SGHTA and CDR2 FQGNSA. CDR3 size: 15 residues. The V end lost 1 base, the J end lost 7 bases, and 14 bases lay between the germline ends.

The chain links TRBV7-6 to TRBJ2-7; 10 nucleotides line up with TRBD1. The trim removed 3 bases at V and 3 bases at J, leaving 8 bases unmatched. Per the germline V gene, CDR1 is SGHVS and CDR2 is FNYEAQ. The CDR3 runs to 16 residues. The CDR3 bases are TGTGCCAGCAGCTTCGCCACCCGGACAGGGGGCTACGAGCAGTACTTC. Encoded protein: CASSFATRTGGYEQYF.

This chain connects TRBV15 to TRBJ1-1, with D unresolved. The ends were cut back, 5 bases at V and 3 bases at J, with 4 bases in the middle. Germline CDR1 is LNHNV and CDR2 is YYDKDF (reference sequence). The CDR3 loop spans 11 amino acids. CDR3 region: CATSFHTEAFF. The CDR3, as DNA: TGTGCCACCAGCTTCCACACTGAAGCTTTCTTT.

The chain has TRBV19 and TRBJ2-7; D possibly corresponds to TRBD1 (7 bases). Germline CDR1 reads LNHDA; CDR2 reads SQIVND (reference sequence). CDR3 length equals 17 residues. V lost 6 bases to trimming and J lost 3 bases, with 24 bases between them. The CDR3 loop is CASSPEGAAWGDYEQYF. The CDR3 DNA is TGTGCCAGTAGCCCGGAGGGGGCCGCGTGGGGGGACTACGAGCAGTACTTC.

This rearrangement joins TRBV7-8 to TRBJ1-3; no reliable D call. V lost 3 bases, J lost 0 bases, and 6 bases lay in between. The CDR3 is 14 residues long. Germline CDR1 reads SGHVS; CDR2 reads FQNEAQ. The CDR3 DNA follows: TGTGCCAGCAGCTTGTACGACTCTGGAAACACCATATATTTT. It translates to CASSLYDSGNTIYF.

As regards this clone: The same CDR3 also results from other DNA sequences found in this sample. J is TRBJ1-5 and V is TRBV28, with D maybe TRBD1 (5 bases). This CDR3 has 13 amino acids. With 6 bases removed from V and 0 bases from J, the gap between germline ends came to 6 bases. In germline, CDR1 is MDHEN, CDR2 SYDVKM. The CDR3 protein is CASSRDSNQPQHF. Here the CDR3 DNA reads TGTGCCAGCAGCAGGGATAGCAATCAGCCCCAGCATTTT.

Concerning this clone itself: Since a much larger clone is just one base distant, this may be a read error. The V call is TRBV14, the J call TRBJ2-7; D gene ambiguous. The V end was cut by 5 bases, the J end by 2 bases, with 4 bases between. This CDR3 spans 11 amino acids. Per the germline V gene, CDR1 is SGHDN and CDR2 is FVKESK. This CDR3 is CASSSAYEQYF. The CDR3 nucleotides are TGTGCCAGCAGCTCAGCCTACGAGCAGTACTTC.